The clone carrying this TCR beta chain was found a few times. No antigen is known for it. Sample treatment: about 20 received Ad26.COV2.S at low or high dose, single or two shots; about 5 received placebo; per-sample allocation not given. Material that was analyzed had been drawn on day 63 after the first vaccine or placebo injection. The donor was a Boston adult aged 18-55 years. Germline lookup yields CDR1 MNHEY and CDR2 SVGEGT. The CDR3 covers 18 residues. The J segment lost 4 bases and the V segment lost 3 bases, leaving 14 bases of the junction unmatched. This record comes from a study of Ad26.COV2.S vaccination and SARS-CoV-2 variants. Study information: In the COV1001 trial, the donor was in the Ad26.COV2.S arm. Ad26.COV2.S shots went into the muscle once or twice, 56 days apart. Study results and limitations: With respect to non-spike TCR breadth, vaccine and placebo recipients were similar.

Sequenced by immunoSEQ multiplex PCR; TCRdb stores in-frame clones only, minus some. The table includes a few hundred thousand clones, around nine tenths detected once. The gene calls are TRBV6-2 or TRBV6-3 and TRBJ1-5; 8 positions agree with TRBD1. The TCR comes from a person aged 18-60 years who received the Ad26.COV2.S COVID-19 vaccine or a placebo. Here the sequenced sample was peripheral blood, taken in a trial of Ad26.COV2.S vaccine versus placebo. CDR3: CASSYIPSGQGANQPQHF. Written as DNA, the CDR3 is TGTGCCAGCAGTTATATACCCTCGGGGCAGGGGGCGAATCAGCCCCAGCATTTT.